This T cell receptor (beta chain) was observed in a study of blood T cells in healthy people across ages (dated by TCRdb to about 2015). Study-level background: In model experiments, template switching captured about one uniquely barcoded TCR beta cDNA molecule for every two T cells. To track age-related changes in TCR beta repertoire diversity, the study relied on deep sequencing normalized with unique cDNA molecular identifiers. The donors were split into four age groups: young (average about 15 years), middle-aged (roughly 40), aged (approximately 60) and long-lived (roughly 80). To avoid experimental bias, donors of different ages were randomly spread across the sequencing lanes. Two additional independent replicas of 1 million unique cDNA reads from the same blood draw were analyzed for two donors (one aged 18 to 30 and one aged 80 or older).

A word on this clonotype: Its antigen specificity is not known. The sample holds no much larger clone one base away, and base qualities are not on file.

On the study overall, not on this receptor specifically: Observed TCR beta diversity per million T cells fell roughly linearly with age, and a significant reduction was already apparent by age about 36. Conclusive comparison of naive and antigen-experienced compartments was prevented by the profiling of bulk unsorted PBMCs. Because the CMV infection status of the donors was unknown, age-related changes in expanded clonotypes may potentially have been confounded. There was a strong correlation between observed TCR beta diversity and the percentage of naive T cells measured by flow cytometry. Estimates of total diversity from one million sequenced T cells were regarded as lower bounds and underestimates. Compared with the aged group, more naive CD4+ T cells, fewer expanded clones and increased TCR diversity were shown by the long-lived group, suggesting age selection.

The V end loses 2 bases and the J end loses 7 bases, and a stretch of 15 bases separates them. CDR1 and CDR2 are read off the germline V gene (reference sequence) as LGHDT and YNNKEL. The CDR3 covers 15 residues, taking in both the cysteine and the phenylalanine. Here the CDR3 DNA is all that survives: 45 bases in frame from base 1. The roughly 39 donors, aged 6 to 90 years, were systemically healthy Caucasian individuals from Russia. Each donor gave 8 to 10 milliliters of peripheral blood, drawn into EDTA-treated Vacutainer tubes. Ficoll-Paque density-gradient centrifugation was used to isolate PBMCs, with at least 7 million obtained per sample. Trizol reagent was used to extract total RNA from the PBMCs, yielding at least 6 micrograms per sample. For every donor, flow cytometry on a PBMC aliquot measured the percentage of naive CD45RAhigh/CD27high T cells. Libraries were built with 5' RACE. Sequencing used an Illumina HiSeq 2500. A second PCR of about 7 to 12 cycles was run with a J-beta primer mix and a sample-barcoded 5' primer. Each TCR beta cDNA molecule received a unique molecular identifier from a template-switch 5' adaptor carrying 12 random nucleotides. Each sample yielded at least 2.5 million CDR3-containing paired-end reads. The Mint cDNA synthesis kit, primed by a TRBC-specific oligonucleotide, was used to synthesize first-strand cDNA from all RNA. All cDNA was treated with uracil-DNA glycosylase and then went through a first 18-cycle PCR with the universal primers M1SS and BC2_uni_R. The source study handled its data this way. For normalization, 1 million high-quality reads were randomly selected from each sample, with every read carrying a distinct molecular identifier. Instead of being binned into consensus sequences, reads with shared molecular identifiers were discarded. CDR3 identification, clonotype clustering and error correction used MiTCR with a Q25 quality threshold and the strictest error-elimination algorithm. A nonparametric unseen species model with Euler transformation was used to estimate lower-bound total TCR beta diversity. TCRdb reworked the public reads: Q25 trimming with fastp, MiXCR clone assembly, productive beta chains retained. Here each entry gathers all rows of one CDR3 protein and keeps the most common genes and DNA. These V and J calls are TCRdb output, not the study's own analysis. Counted in this sample were approximately 690,000 distinct CDR3 sequences; around 38% of them appeared once. The top ten clones comprise roughly 30% of the sample.

The V and J segments used are TRBV3-1 and TRBJ2-1; the D segment could be TRBD2, given 6 matching bases. The clonotype originates from a man aged 80 or over in good health. Sequences were obtained from blood. The DNA sequence is given as TGTGCCAGCAGCCAACGGGATCGCCGGGGGAATGAGCAGTTCTTC. Its protein product is CASSQRDRRGNEQFF.